This TCR beta chain was captured in a study of cytomegalovirus exposure and HLA in healthy donors. 13 Jbeta primers and 60 Vbeta primers were used for the PCR. Using immunoSEQ multiplex PCR, the repertoire was profiled, and TCRdb retains in-frame clones only, with some absent. The data show approximately 97,000 clones, with around 81% seen just once and less than 4.5% held by the top ten. From germline, CDR1 is MDHEN and CDR2 SYDVKM. Trimming pared 3 bases from V and 3 bases from J, leaving 17 bases between. The CDR3 contains 16 residues. Sequencing used PBMCs. This clonotype was sampled from a woman in her 70s in good health and CMV-seropositive. The J gene is TRBJ2-5, the V gene TRBV28; TRBD2 might be the D (6 bases). CDR3 nucleotides: TGTGCCAGCAGTTTTGGGGAGGCCTTGGGAGAAGAGACCCAGTACTTC. Translation gives CASSFGEALGEETQYF.